This entry lists 9 T cell receptor beta chains sequenced from one sample in a study of CD8 T cells in ankylosing spondylitis. One entry per CDR3 protein, called by TCRdb with MiXCR from the 5' RACE reads. Here the sample spans roughly 250,000 distinct CDR3 sequences, 8% to 9.5% being singletons. Input material: blood, either unsorted or a sorted T cell fraction (not recorded which). The receptors stem from a male donor with ankylosing spondylitis or in good health (not recorded which).

The sample holds many counts of this clonotype. The V gene is TRBV12-3 or TRBV12-4, the J gene TRBJ2-7; TRBD1 agrees at 7 bases. The trim removed 7 bases at V and 7 bases at J, leaving 10 bases unmatched. The CDR3 consists of 13 residues. DNA for the CDR3: TGTGCCAGCACCACTCACAGGGGCCGAGAGCAGTACTTC. This sequence encodes CASTTHRGREQYF.

This clonotype was observed at least ten times. The J gene is TRBJ1-5, the V gene TRBV5-5; 10 bases are shared with TRBD1. The CDR3 extends over 15 amino acids. V dropped 4 bases and J dropped 1; count of bases not matched to a gene: 2. Germline CDR1 reads SGHKS; CDR2 reads YYEKEE (reference sequence). In DNA form, the CDR3 reads TGTGCCAGCAGCGACAGGGGGCAGAGCAATCAGCCCCAGCATTTT. Its translation is CASSDRGQSNQPQHF.

The chain couples TRBV18 to TRBJ2-7; 7 bases map to TRBD1. The CDR3 runs 14 residues. The trim removed 3 bases at V and 6 bases at J, leaving 8 bases unmatched. Per germline, CDR1 KGHSH and CDR2 LQKENI. CDR3 loop: CASSPGDRVSEQYF. The CDR3, as DNA: TGTGCCAGCTCACCCGGCGACAGGGTATCCGAGCAGTACTTC.

This clonotype came up many times. The chain uses TRBV29-1 and TRBJ1-1; possible D gene TRBD1, 5 bases. V gave up 7 bases and J gave up 2 bases, with 14 bases separating them. The length of the CDR3 is 13 residues. In germline, CDR1 is SQVTM, CDR2 ANQGSEA. For the CDR3, the DNA is TGCAGCGCCCTCCCAGGGCTTAACACTGAAGCTTTCTTT. This translates into CSALPGLNTEAFF.

This clonotype was seen repeatedly, ten times or more. The chain combines TRBV29-1 with TRBJ1-5; no reliable D call. This CDR3 comprises 13 residues. V dropped 7 bases and J dropped 3 bases, with 13 bases sitting between them. CDR1 is SQVTM, CDR2 ANQGSEA, per germline. This CDR3 reads CSAALGLNQPQHF. The CDR3 DNA is TGCAGCGCCGCACTAGGGCTCAATCAGCCCCAGCATTTT.

This clonotype appeared many times. This chain links TRBV12-3 or TRBV12-4 with TRBJ1-2; a possible D gene is TRBD1 (5 bases). The CDR3 length is 15 residues. V was pared by 3 bases and J by 3 bases, with 14 bases between. The CDR3 loop is CASSLWEGTDYGYTF. DNA of the CDR3: TGTGCCAGCAGTTTGTGGGAGGGGACGGACTATGGCTACACCTTC.

This clonotype was observed many times. The chain is built from TRBV12-3 or TRBV12-4 and TRBJ1-5; tentative D call: TRBD1 (5 bases). The CDR3 covers 15 residues. Trimming pared 0 bases from V and 4 bases from J, leaving 10 bases between. For the CDR3, the DNA is TGTGCCAGCAGTTTAGCGATCGAGGGGAATCAGCCCCAGCATTTT. It codes for CASSLAIEGNQPQHF.

This clonotype appeared many times. This chain joins TRBV19 and TRBJ1-2, with TRBD1 as a possible D gene (5 bases). Trimming cost V 5 bases and J 8 bases, with 15 bases left between them. The CDR3 has 13 amino acids. CDR1 and CDR2 from the germline V gene are LNHDA and SQIVND (reference sequence). The CDR3 loop is CASSPGGARGYTF. CDR3 nucleotide sequence: TGTGCCAGTAGTCCCGGCGGGGCGAGGGGCTACACCTTC. Full variable domain (remainder filled in from reference TRBV19 and TRBJ1-2): DGGITQSPKYLFRKEGQNVTLSCEQNLNHDAMYWYRQDPGQGLRLIYYSQIVNDFQKGDIAEGYSVSREKKESFPLTVTSAQKNPTAFYLCASSPGGARGYTFGSGTRLTVV.

The table lists this clonotype with many counts. The chain employs TRBV6-5 and TRBJ1-2; TRBD1 matches at 9 bases. After removal of 2 bases from V and 3 bases from J, the junction contained 4 bases not matched to a gene. The length of the CDR3 is 15 residues. CDR1 and CDR2 from the germline V gene are MNHEY and SVGAGI. The CDR3 DNA follows: TGTGCCAGCAGTTACCGGGACAGGGAGTACTATGGCTACACCTTC. This gives the protein CASSYRDREYYGYTF.